This T cell receptor (beta chain) was observed in a study of blood T cell repertoires in COVID-19. Study context: Donors in the United States, Italy and Spain gave samples during acute or convalescent COVID-19. From T cells, B-cell-depleted T cells, or PBMCs came the material, which was cDNA or gDNA.

This clone was seen a handful of times. CDR3 length: 22 residues. Profiled with immunoSEQ multiplex PCR; TCRdb holds only in-frame clones, not every one. Among over 150,000 clones, around 80% were seen once, and the ten largest hold roughly 17%. Material for sequencing was PBMCs or T cells enriched from blood (not recorded which). The receptor's source is a woman aged 45-65 years who had recovered from COVID-19. The V call is TRBV21-1, the J call TRBJ2-6; no DNA check was done on the table's D call, TRBD1. TRBV21-1 is reported as a pseudogene. As DNA, the CDR3 is TGTGCCAGCAGCATTCCACAGGGGGCGGATACGAGTGTGATCTCTGGGGCCAACGTCCTGACTTTC. Protein: CASSIPQGADTSVISGANVLTF.